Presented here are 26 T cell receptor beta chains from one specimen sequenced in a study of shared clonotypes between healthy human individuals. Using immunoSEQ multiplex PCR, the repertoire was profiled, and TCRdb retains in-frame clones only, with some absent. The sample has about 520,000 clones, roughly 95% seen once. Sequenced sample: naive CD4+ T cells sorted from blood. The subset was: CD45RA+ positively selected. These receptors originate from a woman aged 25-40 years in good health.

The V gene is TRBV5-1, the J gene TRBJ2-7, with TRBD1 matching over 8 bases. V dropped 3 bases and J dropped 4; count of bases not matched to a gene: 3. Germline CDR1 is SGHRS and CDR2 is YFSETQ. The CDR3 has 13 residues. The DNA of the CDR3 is TGCGCCAGCAGCTGGGACAGGTTGTACGAGCAGTACTTC. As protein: CASSWDRLYEQYF.

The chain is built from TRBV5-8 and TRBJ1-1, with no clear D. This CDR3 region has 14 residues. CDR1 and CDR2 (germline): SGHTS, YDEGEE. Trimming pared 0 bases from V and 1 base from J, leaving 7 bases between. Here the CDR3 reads CASSLEATNTEAFF. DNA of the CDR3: TGTGCCAGCAGCTTGGAGGCCACGAACACTGAAGCTTTCTTT. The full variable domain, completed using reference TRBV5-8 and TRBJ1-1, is EAGVTQSPTHLIKTRGQQATLRCSPISGHTSVYWYQQALGLGLQFLLWYDEGEERNRGNFPPRFSGRQFPNYSSELNVNALELEDSALYLCASSLEATNTEAFFGQGTRLTVV.

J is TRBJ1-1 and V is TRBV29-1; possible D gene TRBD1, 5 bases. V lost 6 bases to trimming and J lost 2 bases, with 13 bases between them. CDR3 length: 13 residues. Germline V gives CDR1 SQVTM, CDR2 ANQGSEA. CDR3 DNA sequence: TGCAGCGTAGAACAGGTACTTAACACTGAAGCTTTCTTT. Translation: CSVEQVLNTEAFF.

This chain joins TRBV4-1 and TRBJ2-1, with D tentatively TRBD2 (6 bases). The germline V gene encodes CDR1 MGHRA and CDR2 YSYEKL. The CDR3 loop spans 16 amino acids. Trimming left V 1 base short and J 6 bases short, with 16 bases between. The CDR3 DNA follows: TGCGCCAGCAGCCAAGGCGGCGGGGCGATACTCAATGAGCAGTTCTTC. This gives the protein CASSQGGGAILNEQFF.

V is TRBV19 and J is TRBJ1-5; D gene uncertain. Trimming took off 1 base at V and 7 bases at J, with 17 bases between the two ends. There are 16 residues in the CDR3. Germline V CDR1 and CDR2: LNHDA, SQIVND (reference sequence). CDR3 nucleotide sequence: TGTGCCAGTAGTATAGGGCCTTCCAAAAGGGTACAGCCCCAGCATTTT. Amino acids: CASSIGPSKRVQPQHF.

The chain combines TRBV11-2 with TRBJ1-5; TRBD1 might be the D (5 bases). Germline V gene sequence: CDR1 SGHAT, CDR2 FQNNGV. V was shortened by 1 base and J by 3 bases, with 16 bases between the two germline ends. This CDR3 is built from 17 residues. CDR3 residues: CASSLGVTAKPNQPQHF. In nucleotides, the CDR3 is TGTGCCAGCAGCTTAGGGGTGACAGCGAAACCCAATCAGCCCCAGCATTTT.

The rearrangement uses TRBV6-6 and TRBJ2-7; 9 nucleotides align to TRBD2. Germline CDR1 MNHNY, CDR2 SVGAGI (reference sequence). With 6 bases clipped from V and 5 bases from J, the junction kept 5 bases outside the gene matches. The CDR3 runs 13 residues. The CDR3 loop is CASSSGTSHEQYF. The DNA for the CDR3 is TGTGCCAGCAGCAGCGGGACTAGCCACGAGCAGTACTTC.

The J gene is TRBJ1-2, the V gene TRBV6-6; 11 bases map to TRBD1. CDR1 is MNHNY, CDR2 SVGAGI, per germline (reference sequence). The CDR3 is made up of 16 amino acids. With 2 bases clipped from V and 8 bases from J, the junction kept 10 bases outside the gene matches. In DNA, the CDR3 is TGTGCCAGCAGTTACCCCGGGACAGGGGGTGATTTCGGCTACACCTTC. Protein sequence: CASSYPGTGGDFGYTF.

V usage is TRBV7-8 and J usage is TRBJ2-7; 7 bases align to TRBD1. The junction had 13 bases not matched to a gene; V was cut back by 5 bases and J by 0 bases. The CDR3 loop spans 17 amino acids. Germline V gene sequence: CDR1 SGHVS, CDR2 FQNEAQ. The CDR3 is CASSPSPRGKSSYEQYF. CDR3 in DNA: TGTGCCAGCAGCCCCTCCCCCAGGGGGAAGAGCTCCTACGAGCAGTACTTC.

CDR3 region: CASSLGDSWAGELFF. Written as DNA, the CDR3 is TGTGCCAGCAGCTTAGGTGACTCCTGGGCCGGGGAGCTGTTTTTT. The rearrangement joins TRBV11-3 to TRBJ2-2; D gene unclear. This CDR3 region has 15 residues. Between the trimmed V and J ends, which lost 1 base and 6 bases, there was a span of 12 bases. Germline V gene lookup returns CDR1 SGHNT and CDR2 YENEEA.

The CDR3: CAISPQGGSRNEQFF. The DNA for the CDR3 is TGTGCCATCAGTCCCCAGGGCGGGAGTAGGAATGAGCAGTTCTTC. The chain recombines TRBV10-3 with TRBJ2-1, with 7 bases fitting TRBD2. CDR1 and CDR2 from the germline V gene are ENHRY and SYGVKD. This CDR3 spans 15 amino acids. V trimming: 5 bases; J trimming: 7 bases; junction bases outside the gene matches: 11.

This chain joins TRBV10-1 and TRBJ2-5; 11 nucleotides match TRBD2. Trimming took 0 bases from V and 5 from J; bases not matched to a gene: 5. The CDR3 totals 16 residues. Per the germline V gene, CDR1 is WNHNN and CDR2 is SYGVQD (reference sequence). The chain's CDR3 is CASSESSGRAYETQYF. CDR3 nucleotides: TGCGCCAGCAGTGAGTCTAGCGGGAGGGCCTATGAGACCCAGTACTTC.

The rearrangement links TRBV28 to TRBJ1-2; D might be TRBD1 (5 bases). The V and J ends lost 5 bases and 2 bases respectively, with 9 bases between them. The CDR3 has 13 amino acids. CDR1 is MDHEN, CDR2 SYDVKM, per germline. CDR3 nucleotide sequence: TGTGCCAGCAGTGCAGGGTTCAACTATGGCTACACCTTC. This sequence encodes CASSAGFNYGYTF.

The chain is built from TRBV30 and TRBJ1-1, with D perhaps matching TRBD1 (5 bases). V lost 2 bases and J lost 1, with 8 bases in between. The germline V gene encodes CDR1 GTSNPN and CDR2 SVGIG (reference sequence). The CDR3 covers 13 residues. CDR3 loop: CAWSWDSNTEAFF. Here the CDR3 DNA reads TGTGCCTGGAGTTGGGACTCGAACACTGAAGCTTTCTTT. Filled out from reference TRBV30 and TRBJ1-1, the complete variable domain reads SQTIHQWPATLVQPVGSPLSLECTVEGTSNPNLYWYRQAAGRGLQLLFYSVGIGQISSEVPQNLSASRPQDRQFILSSKKLLLSDSGFYLCAWSWDSNTEAFFGQGTRLTVV.

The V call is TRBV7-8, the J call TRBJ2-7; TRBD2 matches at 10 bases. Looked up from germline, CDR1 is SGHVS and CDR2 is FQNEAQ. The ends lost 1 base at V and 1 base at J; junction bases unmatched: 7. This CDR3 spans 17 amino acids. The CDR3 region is CASSLVSGTSDSYEQYF. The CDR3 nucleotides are TGTGCCAGCAGCTTAGTTTCCGGGACTAGCGATTCCTACGAGCAGTACTTC.

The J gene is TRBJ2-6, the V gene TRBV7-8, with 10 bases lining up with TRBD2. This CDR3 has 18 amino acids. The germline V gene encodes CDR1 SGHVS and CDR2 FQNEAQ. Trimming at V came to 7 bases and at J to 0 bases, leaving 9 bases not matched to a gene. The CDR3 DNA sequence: TGTGCCAGCACAAGGGGACTAGCGCAAAACTCTGGGGCCAACGTCCTGACTTTC. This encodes CASTRGLAQNSGANVLTF.

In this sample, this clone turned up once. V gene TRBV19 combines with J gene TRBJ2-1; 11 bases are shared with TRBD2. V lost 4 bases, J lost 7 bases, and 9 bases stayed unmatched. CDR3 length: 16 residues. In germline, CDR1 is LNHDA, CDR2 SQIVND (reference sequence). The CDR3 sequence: CASSRVGLAVWNEQFF. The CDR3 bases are TGTGCCAGTAGTAGGGTGGGACTAGCGGTCTGGAATGAGCAGTTCTTC.

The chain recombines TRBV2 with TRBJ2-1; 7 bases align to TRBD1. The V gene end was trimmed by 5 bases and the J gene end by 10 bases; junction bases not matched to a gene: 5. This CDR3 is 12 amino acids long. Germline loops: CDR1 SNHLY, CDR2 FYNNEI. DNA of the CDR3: TGTGCCAGCAGTCCGACAGGGTTGGAGCAGTTCTTC. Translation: CASSPTGLEQFF.

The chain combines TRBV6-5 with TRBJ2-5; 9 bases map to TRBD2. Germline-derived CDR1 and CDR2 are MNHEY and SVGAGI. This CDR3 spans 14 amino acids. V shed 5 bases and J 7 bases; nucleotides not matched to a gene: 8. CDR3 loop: CASSTGPAGGTQYF. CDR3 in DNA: TGTGCCAGCAGTACCGGACCAGCGGGAGGGACCCAGTACTTC.

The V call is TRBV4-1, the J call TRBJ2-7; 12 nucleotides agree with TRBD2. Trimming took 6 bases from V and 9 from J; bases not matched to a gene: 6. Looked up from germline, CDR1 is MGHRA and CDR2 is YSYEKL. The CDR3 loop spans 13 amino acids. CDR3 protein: CASSQLAGGVQYF. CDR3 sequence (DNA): TGCGCCAGCAGTCAACTAGCGGGAGGAGTGCAGTACTTC.

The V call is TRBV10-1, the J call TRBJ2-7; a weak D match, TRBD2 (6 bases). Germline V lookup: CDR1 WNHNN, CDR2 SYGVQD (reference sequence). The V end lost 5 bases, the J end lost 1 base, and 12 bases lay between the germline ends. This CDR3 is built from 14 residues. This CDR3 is CASSSPGLSYEQYF. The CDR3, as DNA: TGCGCCAGCAGTTCCCCGGGACTGTCCTACGAGCAGTACTTC.

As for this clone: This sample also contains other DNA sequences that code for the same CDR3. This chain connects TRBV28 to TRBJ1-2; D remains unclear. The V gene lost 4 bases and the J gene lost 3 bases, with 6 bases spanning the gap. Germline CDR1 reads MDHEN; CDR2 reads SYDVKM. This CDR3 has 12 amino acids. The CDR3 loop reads CASSSGDYGYTF. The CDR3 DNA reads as TGTGCCAGCAGTTCCGGGGACTATGGCTACACCTTC.

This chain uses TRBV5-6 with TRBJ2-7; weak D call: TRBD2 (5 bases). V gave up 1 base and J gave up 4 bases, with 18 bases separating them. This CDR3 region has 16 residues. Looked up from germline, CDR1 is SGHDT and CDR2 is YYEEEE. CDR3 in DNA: TGTGCCAGCAGCTTGCTTAGTACGTACCGGGAATACGAGCAGTACTTC. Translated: CASSLLSTYREYEQYF.

The CDR3 region is CASSPLGSRDGEKLFF. The CDR3 DNA follows: TGTGCCAGCTCACCCCTCGGCAGCCGGGACGGGGAAAAACTGTTTTTT. The chain joins TRBV18 to TRBJ1-4, with TRBD1 as a possible D gene (5 bases). CDR1 KGHSH and CDR2 LQKENI come from the germline V gene. V dropped 3 bases and J dropped 8 bases, with 19 bases sitting between them. The CDR3 has 16 amino acids.

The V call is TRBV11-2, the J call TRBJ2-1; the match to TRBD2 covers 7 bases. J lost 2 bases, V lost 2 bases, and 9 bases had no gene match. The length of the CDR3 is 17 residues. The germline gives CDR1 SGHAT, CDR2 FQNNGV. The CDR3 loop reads CASSLTGLVRPYNEQFF. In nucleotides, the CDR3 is TGTGCCAGCAGCTTAACCGGACTAGTAAGACCCTACAATGAGCAGTTCTTC.

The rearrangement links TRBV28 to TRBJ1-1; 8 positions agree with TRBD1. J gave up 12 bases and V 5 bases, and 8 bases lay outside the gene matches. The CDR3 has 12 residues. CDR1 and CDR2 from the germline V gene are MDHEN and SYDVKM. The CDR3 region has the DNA TGTGCCAGCAGTCCCTCGGACAGGGCAACTTTCTTT. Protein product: CASSPSDRATFF.